This T cell receptor beta chain was obtained from a study of T-cell reconstitution after alpha-beta-depleted transplantation in children. TCRbeta library preparation incorporated unique molecular identifiers. Each CDR3 protein gets one entry after TCRdb re-called the PCR reads with MiXCR. The repertoire holds a few hundred thousand distinct CDR3 sequences, approximately 12% seen once, with approximately 5.4% in the top ten. This clonotype occurred a few times. The receptor was derived from a human donor who donated a stem cell graft to a child with combined immunodeficiency. The material was PBMCs from the stem cell graft donor, obtained from the stem cell graft.

CDR3 nucleotide sequence: TGTGCCAGCAGCCGACGGTACCAAGAGACCCAGTACTTC. This sequence encodes CASSRRYQETQYF. V and J are TRBV2 and TRBJ2-5; D uncertain. Germline V gene lookup returns CDR1 SNHLY and CDR2 FYNNEI. Trimming stripped 6 bases from V and 0 bases from J, with 8 bases between. This CDR3 spans 13 amino acids.